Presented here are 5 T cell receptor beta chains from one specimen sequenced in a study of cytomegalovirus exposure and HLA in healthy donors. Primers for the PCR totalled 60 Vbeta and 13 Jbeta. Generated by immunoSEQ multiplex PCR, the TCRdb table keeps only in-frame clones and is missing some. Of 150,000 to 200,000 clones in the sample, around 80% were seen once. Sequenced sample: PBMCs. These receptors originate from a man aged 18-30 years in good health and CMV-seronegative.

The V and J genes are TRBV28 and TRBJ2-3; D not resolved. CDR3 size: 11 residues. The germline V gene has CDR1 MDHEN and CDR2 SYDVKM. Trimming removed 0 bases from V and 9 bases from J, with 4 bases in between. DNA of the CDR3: TGTGCCAGCAGTTTATGGTCAACGCAGTATTTT. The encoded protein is CASSLWSTQYF.

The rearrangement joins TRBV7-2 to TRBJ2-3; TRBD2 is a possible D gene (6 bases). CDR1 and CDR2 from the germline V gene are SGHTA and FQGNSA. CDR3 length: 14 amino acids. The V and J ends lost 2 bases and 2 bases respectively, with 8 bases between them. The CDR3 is CASSLRGSTDTQYF. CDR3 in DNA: TGTGCCAGCAGCTTACGGGGGTCCACAGATACGCAGTATTTT.

The CDR3 region has the DNA TGTGCCAGCAGTCAACAAGGGGGCGAGGCAGATACGCAGTATTTT. Amino acids: CASSQQGGEADTQYF. V gene TRBV6-6 combines with J gene TRBJ2-3; 7 bases map to TRBD1. Germline CDR1 reads MNHNY; CDR2 reads SVGAGI (reference sequence). This CDR3 has 15 amino acids. With 5 bases clipped from V and 4 bases from J, the junction kept 9 bases outside the gene matches.

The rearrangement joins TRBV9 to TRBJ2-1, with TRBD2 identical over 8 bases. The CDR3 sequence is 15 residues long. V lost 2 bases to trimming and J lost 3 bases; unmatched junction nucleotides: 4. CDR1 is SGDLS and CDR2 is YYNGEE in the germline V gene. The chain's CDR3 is CASSVSSGSYNEQFF. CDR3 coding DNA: TGTGCCAGCAGCGTCTCGAGCGGGAGCTACAATGAGCAGTTCTTC.

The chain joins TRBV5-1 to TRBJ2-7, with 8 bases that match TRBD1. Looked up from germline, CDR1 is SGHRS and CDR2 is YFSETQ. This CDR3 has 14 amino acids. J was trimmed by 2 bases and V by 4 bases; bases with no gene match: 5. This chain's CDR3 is CASSKDRVAYEQYF. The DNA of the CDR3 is TGCGCCAGCAGCAAGGACAGGGTGGCCTACGAGCAGTACTTC.